This entry lists 23 T cell receptor beta chains sequenced from one sample in a study of TIL therapy for anti-PD-1-resistant metastatic lung cancer. Sequencing used immunoSEQ v3. Generated by immunoSEQ multiplex PCR, the TCRdb table keeps only in-frame clones and is missing some. The sample holds about 16,000 clones; around 70% are singletons and the top ten take around 33%. Time point defined: pre-treatment sample, taken before nivolumab and TIL therapy. The sequencing here drew on blood, taken at baseline. These receptors all come from a person aged 25-80 years with non-small cell lung cancer.

The J gene is TRBJ2-2, the V gene TRBV11-2, with D perhaps TRBD2 (7 bases). The CDR3 runs to 16 residues. Per germline, CDR1 SGHAT and CDR2 FQNNGV. V lost 1 base and J lost 3, with 12 bases in between. The CDR3 coding sequence is TGTGCCAGCAGCTTAGCTAGGGGGGGGTACACCGGGGAGCTGTTTTTT. Translated, it gives CASSLARGGYTGELFF. The full variable domain, with the rest looked up from reference TRBV11-2 and TRBJ2-2, is EAGVAQSPRYKIIEKRQSVAFWCNPISGHATLYWYQQILGQGPKLLIQFQNNGVVDDSQLPKDRFSAERLKGVDSTLKIQPAKLEDSAVYLCASSLARGGYTGELFFGEGSRLTVL.

This sequence joins TRBV7-2 and TRBJ2-1; 9 bases line up with TRBD2. The V gene's germline CDR1 is SGHTA and CDR2 FQGNSA. The length of the CDR3 is 15 residues. Trimming at V came to 1 base and at J to 4 bases, leaving 2 bases not matched to a gene. CDR3 in DNA: TGTGCCAGCAGCTTAGGAGCGGGGGGTTACAATGAGCAGTTCTTC. This codes for CASSLGAGGYNEQFF.

The rearrangement uses TRBV12-5 and TRBJ1-4, with 8 positions matching TRBD1. The length of the CDR3 is 15 residues. Germline CDR1 is LGHNT and CDR2 is FRNRAP. J gave up 5 bases and V 1 base, and 3 bases lay outside the gene matches. CDR3 sequence (DNA): TGTGCTAGTGGTTTGGCGGACAGGGAGAATGAAAAACTGTTTTTT. This translates into CASGLADRENEKLFF.

The V gene is TRBV5-6, the J gene TRBJ2-3, with D perhaps matching TRBD2 (6 bases). This CDR3 is 13 amino acids long. Germline values: CDR1 SGHDT, CDR2 YYEEEE. V lost 1 base to trimming and J lost 4 bases, with 7 bases between them. The CDR3 DNA reads as TGTGCCAGCAGCTTGCTAGCGCCAGATACGCAGTATTTT. It translates to CASSLLAPDTQYF.

The J gene is TRBJ1-1, the V gene TRBV9; D unresolved. Trimming took off 4 bases at V and 6 bases at J, with 10 bases between the two ends. This CDR3 has 12 residues. Germline-derived CDR1 and CDR2 are SGDLS and YYNGEE. The CDR3 region is CASSMPGAEAFF. In DNA form, the CDR3 reads TGTGCCAGCAGCATGCCGGGCGCTGAAGCTTTCTTT. Variable domain in full (rest from reference TRBV9 and TRBJ1-1): DSGVTQTPKHLITATGQRVTLRCSPRSGDLSVYWYQQSLDQGLQFLIQYYNGEERAKGNILERFSAQQFPDLHSELNLSSLELGDSALYFCASSMPGAEAFFGQGTRLTVV.

V usage is TRBV30 and J usage is TRBJ2-2; tentative D call: TRBD1 (6 bases). CDR1 GTSNPN and CDR2 SVGIG come from the germline V gene (reference sequence). Trimming shortened V by 2 bases and J by 0 bases, and 7 bases separated the two germline ends. The CDR3 sequence is 14 residues long. The CDR3 DNA reads as TGTGCCTGGAGTCAGGGGCCGAACACCGGGGAGCTGTTTTTT. Protein product: CAWSQGPNTGELFF.

V and J are TRBV6-5 and TRBJ2-3, with a weak D call TRBD2 (5 bases). The germline gives CDR1 MNHEY, CDR2 SVGAGI. V lost 4 bases, J lost 2 bases, and 16 bases lay in between. The CDR3 contains 16 residues. The CDR3 nucleotides are TGTGCCAGCAGTTCTCCGCCGGGATACCACACAGATACGCAGTATTTT. It is translated as CASSSPPGYHTDTQYF.

This clone was found a few times. V usage is TRBV7-7 and J usage is TRBJ2-7; possibly TRBD2 for D (5 bases). The CDR3 runs 13 residues. CDR1 and CDR2 from the germline V gene are SSHAT and FNYEAQ (reference sequence). The CDR3 reads CASAIGPRSEQYF. CDR3 DNA: TGTGCTAGCGCAATCGGGCCTCGCAGCGAGCAGTACTTC.

In this sample, this clone turned up once. The gene calls are TRBV5-8 and TRBJ2-5; D may match TRBD1 or TRBD2 (5 bases each). Trimming cost V 0 bases and J 7 bases, with 13 bases left between them. The CDR3 is 14 residues long. The germline gives CDR1 SGHTS, CDR2 YDEGEE. The CDR3: CASSLGDDRRTQYF. As DNA, the CDR3 is TGTGCCAGCAGCTTGGGGGACGATCGGCGGACCCAGTACTTC.

The chain joins TRBV5-1 to TRBJ1-1; 7 nucleotides line up with TRBD1. CDR1 SGHRS and CDR2 YFSETQ come from the germline V gene. After removal of 4 bases from V and 4 bases from J, the junction contained 10 bases not matched to a gene. This CDR3 spans 15 amino acids. Here the CDR3 reads CASSTRTGGGTEAFF. In nucleotides, the CDR3 is TGCGCCAGCAGCACCCGGACAGGTGGAGGCACTGAAGCTTTCTTT.

CDR3 loop: CASSQRGGPTDTQYF. CDR3 in DNA: TGTGCCAGCAGTCAAAGAGGAGGACCCACAGATACGCAGTATTTT. This sequence joins TRBV7-9 and TRBJ2-3, with D tentatively TRBD2 (5 bases). Deletions cut 6 bases from V and 2 bases from J, with 15 bases between. This CDR3 has 15 residues. Germline CDR1 reads SEHNR; CDR2 reads FQNEAQ (reference sequence).

The rearrangement joins TRBV10-1 to TRBJ1-3; D is undetermined. V was shortened by 8 bases and J by 1 base, with 9 bases between the two germline ends. Germline V CDR1 and CDR2: WNHNN, SYGVQD (reference sequence). The length of the CDR3 is 13 residues. The CDR3 sequence is CASRGFSGNTIYF. CDR3 DNA sequence: TGCGCCAGCCGCGGGTTTTCTGGAAACACCATATATTTT.

This clone was counted only a few times. The chain is built from TRBV10-3 and TRBJ2-7, with TRBD1 matching 9 bases. The germline gives CDR1 ENHRY, CDR2 SYGVKD. The CDR3 has 12 amino acids. In DNA form, the CDR3 reads TGTTCTTCACAGGGGGCTTTTAACGAGCAGTACTTC. Its protein product is CSSQGAFNEQYF.

The V gene is TRBV18, the J gene TRBJ2-5, with 8 bases fitting TRBD1. CDR1 is KGHSH and CDR2 is LQKENI in the germline V gene. J was trimmed by 5 bases and V by 3 bases; bases with no gene match: 11. The CDR3 is 16 residues long. CDR3 amino acids: CASSPPGQAPGETQYF. The CDR3 bases are TGTGCCAGCTCACCGCCGGGACAGGCCCCGGGGGAGACCCAGTACTTC.

This clone was recorded at least ten times. This chain links TRBV6-1 with TRBJ1-2, with a tentative D call TRBD1 (5 bases). The CDR3 covers 15 residues. Germline V lookup: CDR1 MNHNS, CDR2 SASEGT. V shed 0 bases and J shed 4 bases, with 12 bases lying between them. The CDR3 reads CASSEAAQGVYGYTF. DNA for the CDR3: TGTGCCAGCAGTGAAGCAGCCCAAGGGGTCTATGGCTACACCTTC.

The chain combines TRBV13 with TRBJ1-2, with 7 nucleotides matching TRBD1. The CDR3 is 14 amino acids. V lost 5 bases to trimming and J lost 0 bases; unmatched junction nucleotides: 3. Germline V CDR1 and CDR2: PRHDT, FYEKMQ (reference sequence). The CDR3 sequence: CASSRRGANYGYTF. CDR3 sequence (DNA): TGTGCCAGCAGCCGCAGGGGGGCTAACTATGGCTACACCTTC. Full variable domain (rest looked up from reference TRBV13 and TRBJ1-2): AAGVIQSPRHLIKEKRETATLKCYPIPRHDTVYWYQQGPGQDPQFLISFYEKMQSDKGSIPDRFSAQQFSDYHSELNMSSLELGDSALYFCASSRRGANYGYTFGSGTRLTVV.

The gene calls are TRBV7-2 and TRBJ2-7, with TRBD2 matching 10 bases. J lost 3 bases, V lost 3 bases, and 5 bases had no gene match. The CDR3 has 15 amino acids. CDR1 is SGHTA, CDR2 FQGNSA, per germline. The CDR3 nucleotides are TGTGCCAGCAGCTTTTGGGCTAGCGGGGGCTACGAGCAGTACTTC. Its protein is CASSFWASGGYEQYF.

This chain uses TRBV13 with TRBJ1-5; D may be TRBD1 (5 bases). The germline gives CDR1 PRHDT, CDR2 FYEKMQ (reference sequence). The ends were cut back, 0 bases at V and 6 bases at J, with 15 bases in the middle. The length of the CDR3 is 16 residues. CDR3 nucleotides: TGTGCCAGCAGCTTAGGCCCGGGGGGTGGCATTCAGCCCCAGCATTTT. It codes for CASSLGPGGGIQPQHF. Complete variable domain (other parts from reference TRBV13 and TRBJ1-5): AAGVIQSPRHLIKEKRETATLKCYPIPRHDTVYWYQQGPGQDPQFLISFYEKMQSDKGSIPDRFSAQQFSDYHSELNMSSLELGDSALYFCASSLGPGGGIQPQHFGDGTRLSIL.

The rearrangement uses TRBV27 and TRBJ1-6; perhaps TRBD1 as D (5 bases). Germline CDR1 reads MNHEY; CDR2 reads SMNVEV (reference sequence). There are 15 residues in the CDR3. The germline V and J ends were trimmed by 8 bases and 9 bases, with 20 bases remaining between them. CDR3 DNA: TGTGCCAGCTGTTCCCAAGGGCAGGGTCGTTCACCCCTCCACTTT. Translation gives CASCSQGQGRSPLHF.

J is TRBJ1-3 and V is TRBV6-1; tentatively, D is TRBD1 (5 bases). The CDR3 extends over 15 amino acids. In germline, CDR1 is MNHNS, CDR2 SASEGT. Trimming left V 6 bases short and J 0 bases short, with 12 bases between. This CDR3 reads CASRPQGSSGNTIYF. The CDR3 bases are TGTGCCAGCAGGCCCCAGGGAAGCTCTGGAAACACCATATATTTT.

CDR3 protein: CASSSLQGTYEQYF. CDR3 DNA sequence: TGTGCCAGCAGCTCACTACAGGGTACCTACGAGCAGTACTTC. The J gene is TRBJ2-7, the V gene TRBV6-6, with a weak D call TRBD1 (6 bases). The CDR3 covers 14 residues. Looked up from germline, CDR1 is MNHNY and CDR2 is SVGAGI (reference sequence). Trimming left V 6 bases short and J 2 bases short, with 14 bases between.

The chain recombines TRBV19 with TRBJ1-2; 7 bases fit TRBD1. This CDR3 spans 13 amino acids. After removal of 5 bases from V and 5 bases from J, the junction contained 5 bases not matched to a gene. Germline lookup yields CDR1 LNHDA and CDR2 SQIVND (reference sequence). The CDR3 loop is CASSFDRDYGYTF. In DNA, the CDR3 is TGTGCCAGTAGTTTTGACAGGGATTATGGCTACACCTTC.

The rearrangement links TRBV6-1 to TRBJ2-5, with D perhaps matching TRBD2 (6 bases). CDR1 is MNHNS, CDR2 SASEGT, per germline. CDR3 length: 15 amino acids. V was trimmed by 0 bases and J by 5 bases, leaving 13 bases between them. In DNA form, the CDR3 reads TGTGCCAGCAGTGAAGCGTTGGGCGGGATGGAGACCCAGTACTTC. Amino acids: CASSEALGGMETQYF.